The clone carrying this T cell receptor gamma chain was seen more than once but under ten times. Its antigen is unidentified. The data stem from a study of Vδ1+ human thymocytes. The study, taken as a whole, reports: Highly polyclonal TRG and TRD repertoires with Gaussian CDR3 length distributions appeared in thymus.

In germline, CDR1 is VTNTFY, CDR2 YDVSTARD (reference sequence). V lost 3 bases, J lost 10 bases, and 15 bases stayed unmatched. This CDR3 spans 14 amino acids. RNA was extracted from the cells and then reverse transcribed. The CDR3 regions were amplified by multiplex PCR from V-gene primers to a constant-region primer. TCRdb re-called the multiplex PCR reads through CATT. The sample holds about 6,500 gamma-chain clones, 42% seen once. After alphabeta T cell depletion, CD3+ Vdelta1+ Vdelta2- thymocytes were sorted. Sequencing used Vdelta1+ gamma-delta thymocytes from the thymus. The subset here: FACS-sorted CD3+ TCRalphabeta- TCRVdelta1+ TCRVdelta2- thymocytes. The chain combines TRGV3 with TRGJ1 or TRGJ2. This TCR derives from a boy in the first two years of life who had congenital heart surgery. The CDR3 bases are TGTGCCACCTGGGACTCGGACAACCACCGAAAGAAACTCTTT. This codes for CATWDSDNHRKKLF.